The rows below give T cell receptor beta chains drawn from one sample of a study of human T cells and chemical hapten exposure. TCRdb reprocessed the RACE reads via MiXCR and lists one record per CDR3 protein. The sample consists of 180,000 or so distinct CDR3 sequences, approximately 20% of them appearing once. The material was whole blood, obtained in connection with sensitization to the hapten diphenylcyclopropenone (DPC). These receptors all come from a woman aged 50 to 60 with alopecia areata. Some clones in this sample may be carry-over from other donors' samples. Both conserved end residues are part of each CDR3. Each record gives: J gene, clone size, V gene, D gene, CDR3 protein, CDR3 DNA. A D gene is named only where the DNA matches it firmly. Clone size is not always given. Where it is, it says once, few, many or a class for expanded clones.

TRBJ1-5 . TRBV12-3/TRBV12-4 . CASSDQQGMGNQPQHF TGTGCCAGCAGTGACCAACAGGGAATGGGGAATCAGCCCCAGCATTTT
TRBJ2-2 many TRBV10-3 . CATRGTPNTGELFF TGTGCCACTCGCGGCACTCCGAACACCGGGGAGCTGTTTTTT
TRBJ2-1 few TRBV18 TRBD2 CASSPPGLAGVGEQFF TGTGCCAGCTCACCACCGGGACTAGCGGGAGTGGGTGAGCAGTTCTTC
TRBJ2-1 . TRBV7-9 TRBD2 CASSLVPLAGAYNEQFF TGTGCCAGCAGCTTAGTCCCACTAGCGGGAGCCTACAATGAGCAGTTCTTC
TRBJ2-7 few TRBV7-9 TRBD1 CASSSRDRGPAYEQYF TGTGCCAGCAGCTCGAGGGACAGGGGCCCGGCCTACGAGCAGTACTTC
TRBJ1-1 . TRBV2 . CASRETETTEAFF TGTGCCAGCAGGGAGACAGAAACCACTGAAGCTTTCTTT
TRBJ2-7 many TRBV29-1 . CSVRREVNSYEQYF TGCAGCGTTCGTAGGGAGGTGAATTCCTACGAGCAGTACTTC
TRBJ1-1 . TRBV7-6 . CASSISPDRYTEAFF TGTGCCAGCAGCATTAGTCCGGACAGATACACTGAAGCTTTCTTT
TRBJ2-1 . TRBV5-1 . CASSSDSSSYNEQFF TGCGCCAGCAGCTCTGACAGTAGCTCCTACAATGAGCAGTTCTTC
TRBJ1-2 few TRBV10-2 . CASSVREINYGYTF TGCGCCAGCAGTGTAAGGGAAATTAACTATGGCTACACCTTC
TRBJ2-5 . TRBV20-1 TRBD2 CSARVSSSGVETQYF TGCAGTGCTAGAGTTAGTTCTAGCGGGGTGGAGACCCAGTACTTC
TRBJ2-7 . TRBV20-1 TRBD1 CSAQYQGDYEQYF TGCAGTGCTCAATACCAGGGGGATTACGAGCAGTACTTC